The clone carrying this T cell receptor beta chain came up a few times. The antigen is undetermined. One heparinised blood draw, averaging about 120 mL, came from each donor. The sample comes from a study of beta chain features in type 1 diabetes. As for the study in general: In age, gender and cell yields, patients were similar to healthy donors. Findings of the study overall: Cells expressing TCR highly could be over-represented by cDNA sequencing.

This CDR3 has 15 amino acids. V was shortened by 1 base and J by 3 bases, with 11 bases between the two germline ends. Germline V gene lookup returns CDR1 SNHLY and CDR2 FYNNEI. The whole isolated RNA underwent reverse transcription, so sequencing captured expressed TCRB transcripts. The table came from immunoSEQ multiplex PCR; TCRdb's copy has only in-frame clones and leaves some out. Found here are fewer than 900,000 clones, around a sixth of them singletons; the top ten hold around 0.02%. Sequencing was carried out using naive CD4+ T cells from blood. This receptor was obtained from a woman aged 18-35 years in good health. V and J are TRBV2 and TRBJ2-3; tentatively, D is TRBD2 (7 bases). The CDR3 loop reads CASSEEQGGTDTQYF. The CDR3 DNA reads TGTGCCAGCAGTGAAGAACAGGGAGGGACAGATACGCAGTATTTT.